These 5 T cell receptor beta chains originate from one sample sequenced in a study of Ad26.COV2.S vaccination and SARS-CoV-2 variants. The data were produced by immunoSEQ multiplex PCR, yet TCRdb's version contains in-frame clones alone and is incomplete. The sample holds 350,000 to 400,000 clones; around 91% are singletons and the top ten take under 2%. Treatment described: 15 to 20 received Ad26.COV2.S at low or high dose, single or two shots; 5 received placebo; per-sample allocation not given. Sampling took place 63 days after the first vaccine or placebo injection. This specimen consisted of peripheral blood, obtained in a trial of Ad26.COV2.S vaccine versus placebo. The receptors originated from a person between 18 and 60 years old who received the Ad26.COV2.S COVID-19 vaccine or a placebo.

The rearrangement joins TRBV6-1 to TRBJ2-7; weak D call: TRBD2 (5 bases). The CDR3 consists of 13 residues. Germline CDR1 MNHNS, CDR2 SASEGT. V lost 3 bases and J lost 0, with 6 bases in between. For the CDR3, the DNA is TGTGCCAGCAGTGAGGCGGGCTCCTACGAGCAGTACTTC. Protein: CASSEAGSYEQYF.

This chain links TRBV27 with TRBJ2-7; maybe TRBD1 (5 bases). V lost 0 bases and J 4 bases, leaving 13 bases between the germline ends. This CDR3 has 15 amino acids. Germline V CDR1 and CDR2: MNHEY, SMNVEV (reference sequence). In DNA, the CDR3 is TGTGCCAGCAGTTTATCCCCCCAGGGTCTTTACGAGCAGTACTTC. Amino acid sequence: CASSLSPQGLYEQYF.

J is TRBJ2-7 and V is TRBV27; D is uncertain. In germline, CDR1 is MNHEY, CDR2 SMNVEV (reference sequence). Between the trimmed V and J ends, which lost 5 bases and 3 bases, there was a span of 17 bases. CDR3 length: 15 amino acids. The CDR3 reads CASSPGEPTLYEQYF. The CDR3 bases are TGTGCCAGCAGTCCCGGCGAGCCCACCCTCTACGAGCAGTACTTC.

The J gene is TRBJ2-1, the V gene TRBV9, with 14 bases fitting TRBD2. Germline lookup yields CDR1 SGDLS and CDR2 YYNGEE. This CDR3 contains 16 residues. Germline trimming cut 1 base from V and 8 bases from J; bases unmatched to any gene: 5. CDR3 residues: CASSVTGTSGSHEQFF. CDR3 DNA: TGTGCCAGCAGCGTAACCGGGACTAGCGGGAGTCATGAGCAGTTCTTC.

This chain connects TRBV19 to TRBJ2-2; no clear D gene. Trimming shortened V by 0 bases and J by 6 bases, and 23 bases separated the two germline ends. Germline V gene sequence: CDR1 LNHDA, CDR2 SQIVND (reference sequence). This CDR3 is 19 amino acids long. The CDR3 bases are TGTGCCAGTAGTATAGATCGTACCTCTGCTCGATACTTACCCGGGGAGCTGTTTTTT. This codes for CASSIDRTSARYLPGELFF.